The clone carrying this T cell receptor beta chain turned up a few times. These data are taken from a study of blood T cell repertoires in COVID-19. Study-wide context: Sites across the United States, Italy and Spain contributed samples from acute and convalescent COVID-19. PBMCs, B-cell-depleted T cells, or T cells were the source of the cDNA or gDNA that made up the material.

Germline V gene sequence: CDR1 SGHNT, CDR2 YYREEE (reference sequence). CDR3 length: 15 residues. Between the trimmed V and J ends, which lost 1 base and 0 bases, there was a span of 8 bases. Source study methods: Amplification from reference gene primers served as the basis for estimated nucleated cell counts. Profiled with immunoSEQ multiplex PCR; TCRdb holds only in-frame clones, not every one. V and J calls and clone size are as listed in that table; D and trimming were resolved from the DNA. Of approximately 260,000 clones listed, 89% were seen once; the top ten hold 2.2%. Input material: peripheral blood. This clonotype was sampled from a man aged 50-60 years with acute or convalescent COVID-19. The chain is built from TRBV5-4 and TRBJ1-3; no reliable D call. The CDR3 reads CASSLNPVSGNTIYF. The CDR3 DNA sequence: TGTGCCAGCAGCTTGAACCCAGTCTCTGGAAACACCATATATTTT.